This T cell receptor (beta chain) was identified during a study of T cells in Graves' hyperthyroidism and ophthalmopathy (dated by TCRdb to about 2019). Background on the whole study: Peripheral blood samples were taken at the time of initial diagnosis, prior to any treatment. In more than five Graves' hyperthyroidism patients, the study also compared T-cell repertoires from thyroid tissue with T-cell repertoires from blood. The approximately 100 discovery patients were randomly divided into training and test sets at a 7:3 ratio. TCR Vbeta CDR3 sequencing of 135 peripheral blood samples (around 45 ophthalmopathy, under 80 hyperthyroidism and roughly 17 progressor patients) is reported in the paper. To identify TCR V-J signatures that set the groups apart, the researchers used a discovery cohort of approximately 98 patients, made up of roughly 40 with Graves' ophthalmopathy and about 55 with stable Graves' hyperthyroidism. Whether ophthalmopathy could be predicted prospectively was tested in an independent validation cohort made up of roughly 20 hyperthyroidism patients plus 17 patients who later progressed to ophthalmopathy. Once sampling was done, hyperthyroidism patients were given methimazole at a starting dose of 30 mg daily, whereas ophthalmopathy patients were given high-dose intravenous methylprednisolone.

What the work shows at the level of the full study, not this receptor alone: A model built on a 13 V-J signature distinguished ophthalmopathy from stable hyperthyroidism, reaching 85% to 90% sensitivity and approximately 83% specificity in cross-validation and 80%/75% in testing. During validation, the model predicted progression to ophthalmopathy a median of around 6 months ahead of onset, with more than 55% sensitivity and 72% to 85% specificity. Sample size was not statistically predetermined, and blinding of investigators to group allocation was not performed. Most expanded thyroid clonotypes (frequency above 0.001) were also detected in blood, suggesting blood repertoires may reflect thyroid immune responses.

Hyperthyroidism patients were newly diagnosed, had a disease duration of under 2 months, and were aged 18 to 65 years. Patients with uncontrolled infections, other autoimmune diseases, pregnancy or lactation were excluded. Diagnoses were based on clinical symptoms, serum thyroxine and TRAb, thyroid ultrasound and orbital computed tomography. Blood from progressor patients was drawn when they were first diagnosed with hyperthyroidism, before any ophthalmopathy symptoms appeared. PBMCs were isolated from about 10 ml of fresh peripheral blood by Ficoll-Paque density gradient centrifugation. Patients classed as progressors first received a Graves' hyperthyroidism diagnosis and then went on to develop ophthalmopathy during follow-up. Trizol reagent was used to extract total RNA, and RNA quality was then checked on an Agilent 2100 Bioanalyzer. A word on this clonotype: Which antigen it targets is not known. No quality values exist for individual bases; no much larger clone is one base distant.

The CDR3 holds 13 amino acids from the cysteine to the phenylalanine. The kept DNA is CDR3 alone, 39 bases in frame from the first base. Trimming takes 5 bases from V and 2 bases from J, and the germline ends sit 10 bases apart. CDR1 is given as DFQATT and CDR2 as SNEGSKA, both from the germline V gene (reference sequence). The TCR beta CDR3 regions were amplified from the RNA transcripts. The TCR CDR3 was subjected to a first round of RT-PCR using the HTBI primer set and the Qiagen OneStep RT-PCR kit. The libraries were constructed in a second round of multiplex PCR and then size-selected and purified. Paired-end sequencing of the libraries was performed with 100 bp reads on an Illumina HiSeq2000. The paper's data handling went like this. Raw data were processed with SOAPnuke, discarding reads with adapters, uncalled bases, mean Phred below 15, or no exact constant-primer or identifier match. COPE v1.2.5 was used to merge high-quality paired reads, and clonotypes were defined as unique nucleotide sequences. Clonotypes were aligned to IMGT TRBV, TRBD and TRBJ reference segments using MiTCR v1.1. Only V-J combinations with frequency above 0.0001, covering 99% to 99.2% of repertoires, were analysed. The TCS score was defined as F50 (clonal expansion) divided by E x V (chaos), with BLOSUM62-based TCRdist calculated between CDR3 peptides within each V-J. Welch's t-statistics and random forest reduced around 510 V-J features to 10 to 15, which were used in a naive Bayes classifier (R e1071). TCRdb reanalyzed the raw reads on its own, using fastp at Q25 for trimming and MiXCR for clone calling, and kept in-frame beta chains. A single entry per CDR3 protein holds the most common genes and DNA from its merged rows. The V and J calls were determined by TCRdb, not by the authors. This sample gives 650,000 to 850,000 distinct CDR3 sequences in total; around a sixth of them show up just once. About a sixth of the sample is in the top ten clones.

The clonotype comes from a woman aged 45-59 years with Graves' hyperthyroidism that later progressed to Graves' ophthalmopathy. The source material was blood. The rearranged segments are TRBV20-1 and TRBJ1-3; too little of a D gene remains to name it. In nucleotide form, the sequence is TGCAGTGCTCTCTGGAGAACTGGAAACACCATATATTTT. Translated, this gives CSALWRTGNTIYF.